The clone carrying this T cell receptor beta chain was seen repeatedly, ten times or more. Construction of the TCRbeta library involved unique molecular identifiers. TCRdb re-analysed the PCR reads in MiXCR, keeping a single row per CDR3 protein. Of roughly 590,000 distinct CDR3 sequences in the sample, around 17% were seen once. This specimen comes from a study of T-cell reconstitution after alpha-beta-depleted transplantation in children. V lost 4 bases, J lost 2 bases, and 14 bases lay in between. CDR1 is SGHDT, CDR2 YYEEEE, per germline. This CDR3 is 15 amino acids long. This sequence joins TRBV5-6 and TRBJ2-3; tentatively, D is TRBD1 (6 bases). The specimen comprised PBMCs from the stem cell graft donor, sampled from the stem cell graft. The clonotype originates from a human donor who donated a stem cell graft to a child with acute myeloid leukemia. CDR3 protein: CASSQMDSYTDTQYF. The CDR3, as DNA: TGTGCCAGCAGCCAAATGGACAGTTACACAGATACGCAGTATTTT.